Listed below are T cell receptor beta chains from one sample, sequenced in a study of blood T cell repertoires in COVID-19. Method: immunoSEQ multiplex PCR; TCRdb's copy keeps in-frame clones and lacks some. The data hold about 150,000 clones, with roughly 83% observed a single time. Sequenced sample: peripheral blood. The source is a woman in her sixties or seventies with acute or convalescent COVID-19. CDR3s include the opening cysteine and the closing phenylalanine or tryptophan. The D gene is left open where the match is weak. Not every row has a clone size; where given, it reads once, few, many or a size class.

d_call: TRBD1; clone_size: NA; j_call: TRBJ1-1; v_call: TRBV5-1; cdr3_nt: TGCGCCAGCAGCGTGGACAGGGCGGACACTGAAGCTTTCTTT; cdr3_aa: CASSVDRADTEAFF
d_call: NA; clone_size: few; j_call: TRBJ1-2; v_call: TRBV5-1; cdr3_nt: TGCGCCAGCAGCTTGGGAACAGGATACTATGGCTACACCTTC; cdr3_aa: CASSLGTGYYGYTF
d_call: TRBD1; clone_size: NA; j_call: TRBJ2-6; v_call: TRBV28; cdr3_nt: TGTGCCAGCAGGAGGGGGCAGGGGACTGGGGCCAACGTCCTGACTTTC; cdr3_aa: CASRRGQGTGANVLTF
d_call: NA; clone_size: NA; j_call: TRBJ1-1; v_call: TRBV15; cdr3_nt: TGTGCCACCGAGGATCATGCGGCCACTGAAGCTTTCTTT; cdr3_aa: CATEDHAATEAFF
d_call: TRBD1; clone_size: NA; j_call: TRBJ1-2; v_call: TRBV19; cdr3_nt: TGTGCCAGTAGTCGACAGGGGGCGCGAATTGGCTACACCTTC; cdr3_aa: CASSRQGARIGYTF
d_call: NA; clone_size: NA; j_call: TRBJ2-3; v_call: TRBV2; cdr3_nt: TGTGCCAGCAGTGCTAGCGTGAGGCAGTATTTT; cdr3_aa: CASSASVRQYF
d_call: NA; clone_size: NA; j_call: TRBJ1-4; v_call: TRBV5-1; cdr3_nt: TGCGCCAGCAGCCTAAGCAGGACCGGACAGACACTGTTTTTT; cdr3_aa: CASSLSRTGQTLFF
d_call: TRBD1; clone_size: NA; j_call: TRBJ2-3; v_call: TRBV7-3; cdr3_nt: TGTGCCAGCAGCGCGACAGGGGCCTACACAGATACGCAGTATTTT; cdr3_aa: CASSATGAYTDTQYF
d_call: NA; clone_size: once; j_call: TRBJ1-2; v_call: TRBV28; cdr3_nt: TGTGCCAGCAGTTCCACACAGGTTTCCTATGGCTACACCTTC; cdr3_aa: CASSSTQVSYGYTF
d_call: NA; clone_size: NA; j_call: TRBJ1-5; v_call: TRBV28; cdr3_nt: TGTGCCAGCATTTCCCCCCGGGTTGTCAAAGCTCCCAATCAGCCCCAGCATTTT; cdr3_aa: CASISPRVVKAPNQPQHF
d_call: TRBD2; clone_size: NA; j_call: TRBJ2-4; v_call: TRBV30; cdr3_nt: TGTGCCTGGGCCCACTTAGGGCGGGGGGGCCCGCGAGCCAAAAACATTCAGTACTTC; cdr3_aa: CAWAHLGRGGPRAKNIQYF
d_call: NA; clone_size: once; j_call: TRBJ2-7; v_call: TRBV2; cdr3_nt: TGTGCCAGCAGAGCGACCCAGGGGAACGAGCAGTACTTC; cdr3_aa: CASRATQGNEQYF
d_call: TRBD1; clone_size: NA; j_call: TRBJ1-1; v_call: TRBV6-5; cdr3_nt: TGTGCCAGCAGAGAGGGGGCCATGAACACTGAAGCTTTCTTT; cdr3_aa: CASREGAMNTEAFF
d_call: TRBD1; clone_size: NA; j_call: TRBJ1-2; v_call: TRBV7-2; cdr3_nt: TGTGCCAGCAGCGACCGGGACAGTAAGGACTATGGCTACACCTTC; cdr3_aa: CASSDRDSKDYGYTF
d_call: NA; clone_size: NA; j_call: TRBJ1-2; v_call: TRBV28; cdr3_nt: TGTGCCAGCAGTCCGCCCCGGGGAACCGTCGACTATGGCTACACCTTC; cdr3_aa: CASSPPRGTVDYGYTF
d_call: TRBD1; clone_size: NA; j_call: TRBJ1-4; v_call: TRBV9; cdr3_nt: TGTGCCAGCAGCGCCCGGGACAGCCTCTTTAATGAAAAACTGTTTTTT; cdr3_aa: CASSARDSLFNEKLFF
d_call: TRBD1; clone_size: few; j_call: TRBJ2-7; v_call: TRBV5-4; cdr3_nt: TGTGCCAGCAGGGGCGGACAGGGCCCAGGGGTATCCTACGAGCAGTACTTC; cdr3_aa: CASRGGQGPGVSYEQYF
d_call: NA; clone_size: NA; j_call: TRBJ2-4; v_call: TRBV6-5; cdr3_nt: TGTGCCACAAGAGGAGGGGTTGGGGAGTGGGTTCAGTACTTC; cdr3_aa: CATRGGVGEWVQYF
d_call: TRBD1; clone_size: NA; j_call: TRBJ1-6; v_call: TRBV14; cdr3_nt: TGTGCCAGCAGCCAATACGGGACAGTAAATTCACCCCTCCACTTT; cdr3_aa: CASSQYGTVNSPLHF
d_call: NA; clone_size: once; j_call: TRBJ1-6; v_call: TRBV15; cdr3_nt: TGTGCCACCAGCAGAGATGGCCTCTCACCCCTCCACTTT; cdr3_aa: CATSRDGLSPLHF
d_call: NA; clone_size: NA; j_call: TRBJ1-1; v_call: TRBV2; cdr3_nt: TGTGCCAGCAGTGAAAATCGAGAATTGAACACTGAAGCTTTCTTT; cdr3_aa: CASSENRELNTEAFF
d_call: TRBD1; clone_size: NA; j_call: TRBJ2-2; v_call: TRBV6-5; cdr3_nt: TGTGCCAGCAGTTACGGGACAGGGTACACCGGGGAGCTGTTTTTT; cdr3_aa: CASSYGTGYTGELFF
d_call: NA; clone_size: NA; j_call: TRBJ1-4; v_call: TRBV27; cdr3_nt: TGTGCCAGCAGTCGGGGTTCGGCTAATGAAAAACTGTTTTTT; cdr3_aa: CASSRGSANEKLFF
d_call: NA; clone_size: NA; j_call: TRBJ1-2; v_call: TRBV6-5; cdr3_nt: TGTGCCAGCAGTTACTCGTATACCGGACAGAGCTATGGCTACACCTTC; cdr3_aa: CASSYSYTGQSYGYTF
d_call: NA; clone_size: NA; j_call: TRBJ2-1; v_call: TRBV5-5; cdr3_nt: TGTGCCAGCAGCTTCCGAGGCGGACAGTACAATGAGCAGTTCTTC; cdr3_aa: CASSFRGGQYNEQFF
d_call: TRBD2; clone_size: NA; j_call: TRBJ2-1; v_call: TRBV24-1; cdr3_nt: TGTGCCACCAGTACTAGCGGGGGGGCCGGTGAGCAGTTCTTC; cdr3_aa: CATSTSGGAGEQFF
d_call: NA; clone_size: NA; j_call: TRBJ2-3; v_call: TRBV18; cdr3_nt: TGTGCCAGCTCACCCCCCCTGACTACTTCCACAGATACGCAGTATTTT; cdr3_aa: CASSPPLTTSTDTQYF
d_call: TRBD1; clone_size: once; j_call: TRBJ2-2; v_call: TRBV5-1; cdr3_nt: TGCGCCAGCAGCTCCGGGACAGGGGGCTCCGGGGAGCTGTTTTTT; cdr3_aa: CASSSGTGGSGELFF
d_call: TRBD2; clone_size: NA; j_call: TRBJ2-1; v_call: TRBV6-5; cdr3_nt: TGTGCCAGCAGTCCACGGGGTAGCGGGGGGTTCTTC; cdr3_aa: CASSPRGSGGFF
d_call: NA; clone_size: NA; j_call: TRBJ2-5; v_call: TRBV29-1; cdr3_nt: TGCAGCGTTCCTGACACTGAAGAGACCCAGTACTTC; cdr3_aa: CSVPDTEETQYF
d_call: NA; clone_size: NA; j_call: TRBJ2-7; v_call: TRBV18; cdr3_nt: TGTGCCAGCTCACCAGAGAGGTACGAGCAGTACTTC; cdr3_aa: CASSPERYEQYF
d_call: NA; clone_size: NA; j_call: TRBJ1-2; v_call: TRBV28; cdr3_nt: TGTGCCAGCACCAGAGGTGCTACTAACTATGGCTACACCTTC; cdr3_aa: CASTRGATNYGYTF
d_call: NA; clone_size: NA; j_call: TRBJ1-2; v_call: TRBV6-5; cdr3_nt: TGTGCCAGCAAATCAGGGGTTGGCTATGGCTACACCTTC; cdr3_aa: CASKSGVGYGYTF
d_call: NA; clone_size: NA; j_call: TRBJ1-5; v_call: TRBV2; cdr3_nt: TGTGCCAGCAGCCTAAGACAGGCCCCCAATCAGCCCCAGCATTTT; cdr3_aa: CASSLRQAPNQPQHF
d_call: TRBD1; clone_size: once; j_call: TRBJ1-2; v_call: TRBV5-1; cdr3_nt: TGCGCCAGCAGCTTCGACAGGGCTGGCGGCTACACCTTC; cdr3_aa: CASSFDRAGGYTF
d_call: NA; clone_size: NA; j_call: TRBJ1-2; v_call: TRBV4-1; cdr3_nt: TGCGCCAGCAGCCACCGCCCCGGGGGGCAGGGGACCTTCTATGGCTACACCTTC; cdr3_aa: CASSHRPGGQGTFYGYTF
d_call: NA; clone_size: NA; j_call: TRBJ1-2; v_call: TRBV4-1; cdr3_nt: TGCGCCAGCAGCCAAGGTTTGCAGGTCACCTATGGCTACACCTTC; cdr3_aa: CASSQGLQVTYGYTF
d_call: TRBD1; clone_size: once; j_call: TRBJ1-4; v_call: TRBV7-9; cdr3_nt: TGTGCCGGGGGACAGGGGGCGACCCCAACTAATGAAAAACTGTTTTTT; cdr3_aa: CAGGQGATPTNEKLFF
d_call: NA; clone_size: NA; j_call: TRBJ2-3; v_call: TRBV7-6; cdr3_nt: TGTGCCAGCAGCGGAGGGCCCTCGGGTGGGGATACGCAGTATTTT; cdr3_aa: CASSGGPSGGDTQYF
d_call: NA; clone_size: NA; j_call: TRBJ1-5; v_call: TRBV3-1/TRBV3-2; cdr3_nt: TGTGCCAGCAGCCAAGGGACAGAGAATCAGCCCCAGCATTTT; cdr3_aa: CASSQGTENQPQHF
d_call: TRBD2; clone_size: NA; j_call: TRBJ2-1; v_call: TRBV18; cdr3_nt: TGTGCCAGCTCACCTTTTGGCGGGGGGGTCTATGAGCAGTTCTTC; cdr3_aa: CASSPFGGGVYEQFF
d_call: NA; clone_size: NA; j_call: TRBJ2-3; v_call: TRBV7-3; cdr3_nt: TGTGCCAGCAGCCCAGGGGCTAGCACAGATACGCAGTATTTT; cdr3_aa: CASSPGASTDTQYF
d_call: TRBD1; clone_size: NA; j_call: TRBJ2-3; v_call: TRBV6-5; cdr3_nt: TGTGCCAGCAGTTTTACGGGACAGGGTAGGACAGATACGCAGTATTTT; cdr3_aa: CASSFTGQGRTDTQYF
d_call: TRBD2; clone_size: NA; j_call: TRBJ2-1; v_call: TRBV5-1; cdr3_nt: TGCGCCAGCAGACGGGCTAGCGGGAACCGAATTTACAATGAGCAGTTCTTC; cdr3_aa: CASRRASGNRIYNEQFF
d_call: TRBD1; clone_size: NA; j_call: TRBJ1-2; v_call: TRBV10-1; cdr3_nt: TGCGCCAGCAGTGCCGACAGGGGGGCTAACTATGGCTACACCTTC; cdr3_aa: CASSADRGANYGYTF
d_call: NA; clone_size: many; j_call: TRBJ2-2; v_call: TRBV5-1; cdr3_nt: TGCGCCAGCAGCTTGGGCCTGACTCGCACCGGGGAGCTGTTTTTT; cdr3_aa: CASSLGLTRTGELFF
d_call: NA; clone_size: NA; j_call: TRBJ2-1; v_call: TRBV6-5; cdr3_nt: TGTGCCAGCAAGATGAGCTCCTACAATGAGCAGTTCTTC; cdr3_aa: CASKMSSYNEQFF
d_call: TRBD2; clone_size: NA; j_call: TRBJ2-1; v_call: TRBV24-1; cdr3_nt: TGTGCCACCAGTGACCGTAGCGGGGGAGATCTCAATGAGCAGTTCTTC; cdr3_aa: CATSDRSGGDLNEQFF
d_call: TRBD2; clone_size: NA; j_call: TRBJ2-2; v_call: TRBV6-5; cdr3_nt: TGTGCCAGCAGTACTAGCGGGGCGAACACCGGGGAGCTGTTTTTT; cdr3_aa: CASSTSGANTGELFF
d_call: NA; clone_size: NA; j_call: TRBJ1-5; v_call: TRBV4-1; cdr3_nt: TGCGCCAGCAGCCTTACATCTTATCAGCCCCAGCATTTT; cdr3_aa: CASSLTSYQPQHF
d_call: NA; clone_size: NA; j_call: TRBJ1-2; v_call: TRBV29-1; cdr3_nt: TGCAGCGCTAACGCGGGAGTTCTCCTATCGGGCTACACCTTC; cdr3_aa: CSANAGVLLSGYTF
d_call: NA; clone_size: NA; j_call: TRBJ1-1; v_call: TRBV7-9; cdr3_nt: TGTGCCAGCAGCGCTCTAGGGCGGGCCCAGAAGGACACTGAAGCTTTCTTT; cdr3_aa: CASSALGRAQKDTEAFF
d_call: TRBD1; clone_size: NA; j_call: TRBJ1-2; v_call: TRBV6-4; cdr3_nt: TGTGCCAGCAGTACCCGACAGGGGGATAACTATGGCTACACCTTC; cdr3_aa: CASSTRQGDNYGYTF
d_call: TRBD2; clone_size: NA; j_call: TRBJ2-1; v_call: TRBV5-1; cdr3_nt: TGCGCCAGCAGCTTGGCGAGCGGGGGTTACAATGAGCAGTTCTTC; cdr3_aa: CASSLASGGYNEQFF
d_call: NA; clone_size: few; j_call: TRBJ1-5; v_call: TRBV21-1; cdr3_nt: TGTGCCAGCAGCGAAGTGGGGGGACAGAAATATAGCAATCAGCCCCAGCATTTT; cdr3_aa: CASSEVGGQKYSNQPQHF
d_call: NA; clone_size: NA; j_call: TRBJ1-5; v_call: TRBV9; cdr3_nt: TGTGCCAGCAGCGTATCTGGGCTGATAAATCAGCCCCAGCATTTT; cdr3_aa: CASSVSGLINQPQHF
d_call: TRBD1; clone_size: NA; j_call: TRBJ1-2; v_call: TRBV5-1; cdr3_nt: TGCGCCAGCAGCCAGGGACAGGGATCGTTAGGCTACACCTTC; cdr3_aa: CASSQGQGSLGYTF